This TCR beta chain was recovered during a study of T cell repertoires in cytomegalovirus infection. Study-level information: TCR beta signatures that were public indicated CMV infection and matching HLA type. Findings and limits, study-wide: Clonotypes of TCR beta that were HLA-C-restricted and CMV-specific dominated the ex vivo response. Cumulative public TCR beta family frequency identified CMV carriers with the relevant HLA.

This clonotype was counted ten times or more. Antigen specificity is unknown. The V segment lost 3 bases and the J segment 6 bases; nucleotides outside the gene matches: 10. The CDR3 is 16 residues long. Germline values: CDR1 LNHNV, CDR2 YYDKDF (reference sequence). One entry per CDR3 protein, called by TCRdb with MiXCR from the reads. The data hold about 680,000 distinct CDR3 sequences, with 24% observed a single time. Sequencing used CD8+ T cells from PBMCs. This TCR was sampled from a human donor in good health (CMV status not recorded). Some clones in this sample may be carry-over from other donors' samples. This chain joins TRBV15 and TRBJ2-1, with TRBD2 identical over 8 bases. As DNA, the CDR3 is TGTGCCACCAGCAGTGACAAGAGGCGGGGGGCCAATGAGCAGTTCTTC. This gives the protein CATSSDKRRGANEQFF.